These 7 T cell receptor beta chains share one sample of origin, sequenced in a study of cytomegalovirus exposure and HLA in healthy donors. The PCR was carried out with 60 Vbeta primers and 13 Jbeta primers. The table came from immunoSEQ multiplex PCR; TCRdb's copy has only in-frame clones and leaves some out. The table includes 49,000 or so clones, 81% detected once. The source material was PBMCs. All receptors come from a boy between 10 and 17 years old in good health and CMV-seropositive.

V and J are TRBV27 and TRBJ2-5; no clear D gene. V was clipped by 0 bases and J by 2 bases, with 7 bases between them. CDR1 and CDR2 from the germline V gene are MNHEY and SMNVEV (reference sequence). CDR3 length: 14 residues. The CDR3 DNA is TGTGCCAGCAGTTTATCTGCCAGACAAGAGACCCAGTACTTC. This sequence encodes CASSLSARQETQYF.

The rearrangement joins TRBV5-1 to TRBJ2-2; D uncertain. The germline CDR1 and CDR2 sequences are SGHRS and YFSETQ. This CDR3 region has 14 residues. V was shortened by 0 bases and J by 6 bases, with 9 bases between the two germline ends. The CDR3 region is CASSLVLRPGELFF. CDR3 nucleotide sequence: TGCGCCAGCAGCTTGGTCCTGCGGCCCGGGGAGCTGTTTTTT.

The chain carries TRBV6-1 and TRBJ1-1, with D unresolved. V was trimmed by 6 bases and J by 1 base, leaving 9 bases between them. This CDR3 region has 13 residues. Germline V gene sequence: CDR1 MNHNS, CDR2 SASEGT. The CDR3 DNA is TGTGCCAGCAGATCCCCATGGAACACTGAAGCTTTCTTT. Amino acids: CASRSPWNTEAFF.

This chain links TRBV6-1 with TRBJ1-2; D remains ambiguous. CDR3 size: 12 residues. Trimming took 8 bases from V and 7 from J, leaving 14 bases between them. Germline V lookup: CDR1 MNHNS, CDR2 SASEGT. The CDR3 coding sequence is TGTGCCAGCGGAGGGATCCCCCTTGGCTACACCTTC. Residues: CASGGIPLGYTF.

V gene TRBV7-3 combines with J gene TRBJ2-5; TRBD2 matches at 9 bases. Germline lookup yields CDR1 SGHTA and CDR2 FQGTGA. The CDR3 sequence is 20 residues long. With 5 bases clipped from V and 4 bases from J, the junction kept 23 bases outside the gene matches. Here the CDR3 reads CASSLSREGRDRAGGETQYF. Here the CDR3 DNA reads TGTGCCAGCAGCCTATCGCGGGAGGGGAGAGACAGGGCGGGAGGAGAGACCCAGTACTTC. The whole variable domain, filled in from reference TRBV7-3 and TRBJ2-5, reads GAGVSQTPSNKVTEKGKYVELRCDPISGHTALYWYRQSLGQGPEFLIYFQGTGAADDSGLPNDRFFAVRPEGSVSTLKIQRTERGDSAVYLCASSLSREGRDRAGGETQYFGPGTRLLVL.

V and J are TRBV9 and TRBJ2-1; no clear D gene. V lost 2 bases, J lost 9 bases, and 12 bases lay in between. This CDR3 is 13 amino acids long. The germline V gene has CDR1 SGDLS and CDR2 YYNGEE. CDR3 sequence: CASSVLPLGEQFF. CDR3 in DNA: TGTGCCAGCAGCGTTCTCCCTCTCGGTGAGCAGTTCTTC.

This chain uses TRBV4-1 with TRBJ2-7; D unclear. The germline gives CDR1 MGHRA, CDR2 YSYEKL. The CDR3 has 15 amino acids. Between the trimmed V and J ends, which lost 4 bases and 2 bases, there was a span of 15 bases. The chain's CDR3 is CASSPSSDGAYEQYF. CDR3 nucleotide sequence: TGCGCCAGCAGCCCCAGCTCCGACGGAGCCTACGAGCAGTACTTC.